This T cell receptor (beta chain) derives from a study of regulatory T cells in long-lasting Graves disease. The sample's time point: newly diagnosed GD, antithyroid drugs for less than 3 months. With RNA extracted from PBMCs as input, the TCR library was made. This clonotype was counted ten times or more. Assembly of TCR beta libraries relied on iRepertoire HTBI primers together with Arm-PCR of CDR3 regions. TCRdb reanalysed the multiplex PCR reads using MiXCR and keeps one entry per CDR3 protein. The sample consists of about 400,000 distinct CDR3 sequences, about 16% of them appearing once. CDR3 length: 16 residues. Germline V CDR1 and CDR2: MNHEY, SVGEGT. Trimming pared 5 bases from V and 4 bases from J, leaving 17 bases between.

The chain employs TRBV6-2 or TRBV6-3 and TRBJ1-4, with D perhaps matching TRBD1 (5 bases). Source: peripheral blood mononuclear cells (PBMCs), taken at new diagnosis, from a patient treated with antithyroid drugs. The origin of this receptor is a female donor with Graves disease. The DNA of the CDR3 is TGTGCCAGCAGTGATGCGCCACGGGGGGGTAATGAAAAACTGTTTTTT. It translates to CASSDAPRGGNEKLFF.